This T cell receptor (beta chain) came from a study of metastatic and nonmetastatic thyroid tumors. Across the study: Repertoire data that came from the blood and tumor or nodule tissue of malignant and benign thyroid patients were compared.

Study results and caveats: It was reportedly found that TCR beta diversity was significantly higher in malignant thyroid tumors than in benign nodules, a difference seen in both blood and tumor samples.

In the authors' methods: Differences in CDR3 between clinicopathological groups were drawn on to build a classifier intended to discriminate distant-metastatic papillary thyroid cancer patients. TCRdb used MiXCR to call clones anew from the PCR reads. These V and J calls rely on TCRdb rather than the paper's analysis. The table records about 92,000 clones, more than 12% of them present only once. All patients were untreated before thyroid surgery. This clone appeared many times. The antigen remains unidentified. The germline V gene has CDR1 SGHNT and CDR2 YENEEA. Deletions cut 2 bases from V and 4 bases from J, with 6 bases between. CDR3 length: 13 amino acids.

The sequence was obtained from a female donor with papillary thyroid cancer or a benign thyroid nodule (not recorded which). Some clones in this sample may be carry-over from other donors' samples. Sequenced sample: blood. The rearrangement joins TRBV11-3 to TRBJ2-1; D remains ambiguous. The CDR3 is CASSLTLYNEQFF. In DNA form, the CDR3 reads TGTGCCAGCAGCTTAACACTTTACAATGAGCAGTTCTTC.